This T cell receptor (beta chain) was sequenced during a study of long-term antiretroviral therapy in people with HIV. Study-wide findings and caveats: Clonal populations expanded prior to ART predominated within the repertoire at all time points. An increase in diversity followed ART, yet levels stayed below transplant donor controls. Control repertoires displayed wider CDR3 length ranges than the HIV repertoires.

This was the immunoSEQ v3.0 assay at survey level. Clones were read by immunoSEQ multiplex PCR, and TCRdb kept only the in-frame ones, dropping some. The sample yields tens of thousands of clones, around four fifths seen once. Participants with HIV, all of them, were treated in the United States. Germline loops: CDR1 MNHEY, CDR2 SMNVEV (reference sequence). This CDR3 has 17 amino acids. The trim removed 4 bases at V and 8 bases at J, leaving 14 bases unmatched. A remark on this clone: Its matching antigen is unknown.

The clonotype was recovered from a man younger than 45 with HIV. The chain uses TRBV27 and TRBJ2-1, with 10 bases that match TRBD2. Here the sequenced sample was unsorted PBMCs, taken roughly 6.2 years after starting antiretroviral therapy. As DNA, the CDR3 is TGTGCCAGCAGTTCTCTTTGGATGAGCGGGAGGGCCCATGAGCAGTTCTTC. Its translation: CASSSLWMSGRAHEQFF.